Each of the 8 T cell receptor beta chains below was sequenced from the same sample in a study of Ad26.COV2.S vaccination and SARS-CoV-2 variants. The method was immunoSEQ multiplex PCR; TCRdb's version includes in-frame clones alone and lacks a portion of them. The sample consists of about 350,000 clones, about 85% of them appearing once. Documented treatment: 15 to 20 received Ad26.COV2.S at low or high dose, single or two shots; 5 received placebo; per-sample allocation not given. Samples analyzed were those drawn on day 63 after the first vaccine or placebo injection. The sample in question was peripheral blood, obtained in a trial of Ad26.COV2.S vaccine versus placebo. Receptor source: a person between 18 and 60 years old who received the Ad26.COV2.S COVID-19 vaccine or a placebo.

This clone was counted at least ten times. The genes are TRBV6-2 or TRBV6-3 and TRBJ2-3, with TRBD2 identical over 7 bases. This CDR3 is built from 15 residues. Germline V gene lookup returns CDR1 MNHEY and CDR2 SVGEGT. The ends lost 1 base at V and 4 bases at J; junction bases unmatched: 5. The CDR3, as DNA: TGTGCCAGCAGTTACTTTGGACTAGAGGCAGATACGCAGTATTTT. Translating gives CASSYFGLEADTQYF.

This clone was found many times. The chain is built from TRBV6-6 and TRBJ2-2, with TRBD1 matching over 8 bases. The junction had 5 bases not matched to a gene; V was cut back by 6 bases and J by 5 bases. This CDR3 has 14 residues. Germline V gene lookup returns CDR1 MNHNY and CDR2 SVGAGI (reference sequence). The CDR3 DNA follows: TGTGCCAGCAGACCAGGGGGCCCAACCGGGGAGCTGTTTTTT. The encoded protein is CASRPGGPTGELFF.

The chain carries TRBV29-1 and TRBJ2-6; D is unresolved. The V end was cut by 1 base, the J end by 0 bases, with 10 bases between. From germline, CDR1 is SQVTM and CDR2 ANQGSEA. The CDR3 runs to 16 residues. In DNA form, the CDR3 reads TGCAGCGTTGAAGTCCGGTTCCTCTCTGGGGCCAACGTCCTGACTTTC. Protein: CSVEVRFLSGANVLTF.

The J gene is TRBJ2-3, the V gene TRBV30; no clear D. Trimming took off 5 bases at V and 5 bases at J, with 11 bases between the two ends. In germline, CDR1 is GTSNPN, CDR2 SVGIG (reference sequence). The CDR3 contains 12 residues. CDR3 protein: CAWLSLEDTQYF. CDR3 bases: TGTGCCTGGCTTAGCTTGGAAGATACGCAGTATTTT. Filled out from reference TRBV30 and TRBJ2-3, the complete variable domain reads SQTIHQWPATLVQPVGSPLSLECTVEGTSNPNLYWYRQAAGRGLQLLFYSVGIGQISSEVPQNLSASRPQDRQFILSSKKLLLSDSGFYLCAWLSLEDTQYFGPGTRLTVL.

This chain connects TRBV10-2 to TRBJ1-1; 9 bases match TRBD1. This CDR3 comprises 13 residues. Per the germline V gene, CDR1 is WSHSY and CDR2 is SAAADI. V lost 4 bases to trimming and J lost 10 bases; unmatched junction nucleotides: 7. CDR3 DNA: TGCGCCAGCAGTGTGGGACAGGGCTTCGGAGCTTTCTTT. It codes for CASSVGQGFGAFF.

This chain connects TRBV5-6 to TRBJ2-2; D is perhaps TRBD2 (6 bases). Trimming removed 1 base at V and 5 bases at J, with 9 bases between. This CDR3 is 14 amino acids long. Per the germline V gene, CDR1 is SGHDT and CDR2 is YYEEEE. Here the CDR3 DNA reads TGTGCCAGCAGCTTGTGGGGGGATACCGGGGAGCTGTTTTTT. This codes for CASSLWGDTGELFF.

This chain links TRBV7-2 with TRBJ1-3; D not resolved. V gave up 0 bases and J gave up 0 bases, with 12 bases separating them. Germline CDR1 and CDR2: SGHTA and FQGNSA. The CDR3 spans 17 residues. The CDR3 reads CASSLAMTAYSGNTIYF. The DNA for the CDR3 is TGTGCCAGCAGCTTAGCGATGACGGCCTACTCTGGAAACACCATATATTTT.

This clone was counted at least ten times. The chain has TRBV6-5 and TRBJ2-7, with 7 bases lining up with TRBD1. V trimming: 2 bases; J trimming: 0 bases; junction bases outside the gene matches: 7. The CDR3 is made up of 16 amino acids. From germline, CDR1 is MNHEY and CDR2 SVGAGI. The CDR3 DNA reads as TGTGCCAGCAGTTACAGGGCTGGGGACAGCTCCTACGAGCAGTACTTC. This sequence encodes CASSYRAGDSSYEQYF.